The 32 T cell receptor beta chains reported below all come from one sample, sequenced in a study of Graves' ophthalmopathy and Graves' hyperthyroidism. Amplification from RNA transcripts yielded the TCR beta CDR3 regions. Second-round multiplex PCR came after a first-round RT-PCR that employed HTBI primers. TCRdb re-derived calls from the multiplex PCR reads in MiXCR, one entry per CDR3 protein. Found here are some 170,000 distinct CDR3 sequences, 35% to 45% of them singletons; the top ten hold roughly 9%. What was sequenced was peripheral blood. All receptors come from a man aged 25-40 years with Graves' ophthalmopathy.

The J gene is TRBJ2-7, the V gene TRBV6-1; D is uncertain. This CDR3 has 14 residues. Trimming pared 5 bases from V and 5 bases from J, leaving 16 bases between. Looked up from germline, CDR1 is MNHNS and CDR2 is SASEGT. CDR3 amino acids: CASSPSGSWDEQYF. In DNA, the CDR3 is TGTGCCAGCAGTCCATCTGGGTCTTGGGACGAGCAGTACTTC.

The table lists this clonotype with many counts. The rearrangement uses TRBV18 and TRBJ1-1; no firm D call. From germline, CDR1 is KGHSH and CDR2 LQKENI. Trimming removed 3 bases from V and 9 bases from J, with 11 bases in between. The CDR3 loop spans 12 amino acids. CDR3 protein: CASSPLEGQAFF. The CDR3 coding sequence is TGTGCCAGCTCACCTCTCGAGGGCCAAGCTTTCTTT.

This clonotype came up once. V usage is TRBV27 and J usage is TRBJ2-2; the match to TRBD1 covers 7 bases. Trimming cost V 7 bases and J 0 bases; bases outside gene matches: 5. The CDR3 is 15 residues long. Germline CDR1 is MNHEY and CDR2 is SMNVEV (reference sequence). CDR3 sequence: CASKPGQTNTGELFF. As DNA, the CDR3 is TGTGCCAGCAAGCCGGGACAGACGAACACCGGGGAGCTGTTTTTT.

The rearrangement uses TRBV15 and TRBJ1-1; the D gene is possibly TRBD1 (5 bases). The V and J ends lost 1 base and 6 bases respectively, with 12 bases between them. Germline lookup yields CDR1 LNHNV and CDR2 YYDKDF (reference sequence). This CDR3 is built from 14 residues. CDR3 in DNA: TGTGCCACCAGCAGAGTTCGGGGCGCGTCTGAAGCTTTCTTT. Protein sequence: CATSRVRGASEAFF.

This clonotype was detected ten times or more. The genes are TRBV6-5 and TRBJ2-2, with D possibly matching TRBD2 (5 bases). Germline V gene lookup returns CDR1 MNHEY and CDR2 SVGAGI. The CDR3 covers 15 residues. V was clipped by 8 bases and J by 3 bases, with 16 bases between them. CDR3 region: CASSPSGLDTGELFF. CDR3 nucleotide sequence: TGTGCCAGCTCACCCTCAGGACTGGACACCGGGGAGCTGTTTTTT.

This chain connects TRBV6-2 or TRBV6-3 to TRBJ2-5; TRBD2 agrees at 14 bases. From germline, CDR1 is MNHEY and CDR2 SVGEGT. V lost 5 bases, J lost 3 bases, and 11 bases stayed unmatched. This CDR3 region has 18 residues. The DNA for the CDR3 is TGTGCCAGCAGTAGCCCCCGGGGACTAGCGGGAGTTGAAGAGACCCAGTACTTC. This gives the protein CASSSPRGLAGVEETQYF.

This clonotype was recorded many times. The V call is TRBV4-1, the J call TRBJ1-2, with 9 bases that match TRBD1. With 1 base clipped from V and 0 bases from J, the junction kept 9 bases outside the gene matches. CDR1 is MGHRA, CDR2 YSYEKL, per germline. The CDR3 spans 18 residues. This chain's CDR3 is CASSQVFDRGNSNYGYTF. In DNA, the CDR3 is TGCGCCAGCAGCCAAGTCTTTGACAGGGGGAACTCTAACTATGGCTACACCTTC.

This clonotype was observed many times. V is TRBV19 and J is TRBJ1-1; TRBD1 is a possible D gene (5 bases). Germline loops: CDR1 LNHDA, CDR2 SQIVND (reference sequence). Trimming removed 7 bases at V and 7 bases at J, with 10 bases between. The length of the CDR3 is 11 residues. The CDR3 loop is CASNAGIEAFF. The CDR3 nucleotides read TGTGCCAGTAACGCAGGGATTGAAGCTTTCTTT.

This clonotype was counted many times. The genes are TRBV7-2 and TRBJ1-1; D is uncertain. Germline V gives CDR1 SGHTA, CDR2 FQGNSA. Trimming removed 7 bases at V and 1 base at J, with 10 bases between. This CDR3 is 13 amino acids long. CDR3 protein: CASTSPGNTEAFF. CDR3 in DNA: TGTGCCAGCACCTCTCCGGGGAACACTGAAGCTTTCTTT.

This clonotype was seen at least ten times. The V and J genes are TRBV2 and TRBJ1-1; 9 bases agree with TRBD1. This CDR3 contains 15 residues. The germline gives CDR1 SNHLY, CDR2 FYNNEI. V trimming: 2 bases; J trimming: 7 bases; junction bases outside the gene matches: 8. The CDR3 protein is CASSERRQGVGEAFF. DNA of the CDR3: TGTGCCAGCAGTGAACGAAGACAGGGGGTGGGTGAAGCTTTCTTT. Full variable domain (remainder filled in from reference TRBV2 and TRBJ1-1): EPEVTQTPSHQVTQMGQEVILRCVPISNHLYFYWYRQILGQKVEFLVSFYNNEISEKSEIFDDQFSVERPDGSNFTLKIRSTKLEDSAMYFCASSERRQGVGEAFFGQGTRLTVV.

The V call is TRBV12-3 or TRBV12-4, the J call TRBJ1-1; D is unclear. The CDR3 runs 13 residues. V lost 6 bases and J 7 bases, leaving 15 bases between the germline ends. CDR3 coding DNA: TGTGCCAGCAGCCCCTCGGGTTTCCTTGAAGCTTTCTTT. Encoded protein: CASSPSGFLEAFF.

V usage is TRBV12-3 or TRBV12-4 and J usage is TRBJ1-1, with D perhaps matching TRBD1 (6 bases). The ends were cut back, 6 bases at V and 2 bases at J, with 16 bases in the middle. The CDR3 has 15 residues. This CDR3 is CASSLWDKTNTEAFF. CDR3 in DNA: TGTGCCAGCAGCCTGTGGGACAAAACAAACACTGAAGCTTTCTTT.

The rearrangement joins TRBV6-5 to TRBJ2-7; TRBD1 might be the D (6 bases). The CDR3 is made up of 16 amino acids. Germline loops: CDR1 MNHEY, CDR2 SVGAGI. The germline V and J ends were trimmed by 0 bases and 2 bases, with 14 bases remaining between them. The CDR3 sequence is CASSYSEDREPYEQYF. DNA of the CDR3: TGTGCCAGCAGTTACTCGGAGGACAGAGAACCCTACGAGCAGTACTTC.

This clonotype was observed many times. The rearrangement links TRBV27 to TRBJ1-2; D unresolved. Trimming stripped 8 bases from V and 8 bases from J, with 30 bases between. The CDR3 consists of 17 residues. The V gene's germline CDR1 is MNHEY and CDR2 SMNVEV (reference sequence). CDR3 sequence: CASPLQHTRRVRLGYTF. CDR3 sequence (DNA): TGTGCCAGCCCACTACAGCACACCCGGAGGGTTAGACTGGGCTACACCTTC.

This clonotype occurred many times. This sequence joins TRBV6-5 and TRBJ1-3; no firm D call. The CDR3 covers 14 residues. The germline gives CDR1 MNHEY, CDR2 SVGAGI. Trimming pared 6 bases from V and 0 bases from J, leaving 9 bases between. The CDR3 bases are TGTGCCAGCAGACCCGGGATCTCTGGAAACACCATATATTTT. Protein product: CASRPGISGNTIYF.

V and J are TRBV30 and TRBJ2-7; no definite D call. Germline assignment: CDR1 GTSNPN and CDR2 SVGIG (reference sequence). Deletions cut 5 bases from V and 4 bases from J, with 3 bases between. This CDR3 is built from 9 residues. CDR3 sequence: CAWVYEQYF. CDR3 sequence (DNA): TGTGCCTGGGTGTACGAGCAGTACTTC.

This clonotype was seen repeatedly, ten times or more. The V and J genes are TRBV3-1 and TRBJ1-5, with 8 bases fitting TRBD1. Germline-derived CDR1 and CDR2 are LGHDT and YNNKEL (reference sequence). The CDR3 spans 18 residues. The trim removed 1 base at V and 0 bases at J, leaving 8 bases unmatched. The CDR3 DNA is TGTGCCAGCAGCCAAGGAACAGGGGGGGTTTATAGCAATCAGCCCCAGCATTTT. Protein: CASSQGTGGVYSNQPQHF.

This clonotype has at least ten counts. V usage is TRBV28 and J usage is TRBJ1-1; D is possibly TRBD1 (5 bases). Trimming removed 3 bases at V and 4 bases at J, with 12 bases between. CDR1 is MDHEN, CDR2 SYDVKM, per germline. The CDR3 spans 14 residues. This CDR3 is CASSLGVKRTEAFF. The CDR3 DNA follows: TGTGCCAGCAGTTTGGGGGTGAAGCGCACTGAAGCTTTCTTT.

This chain's CDR3 is CASSLVPLASYEQYF. CDR3 sequence (DNA): TGTGCCAGCAGCTTAGTTCCCCTAGCTTCCTACGAGCAGTACTTC. V is TRBV7-2 and J is TRBJ2-7; D possibly corresponds to TRBD2 (5 bases). Trimming took off 1 base at V and 1 base at J, with 11 bases between the two ends. Per the germline V gene, CDR1 is SGHTA and CDR2 is FQGNSA. The CDR3 covers 15 residues.

The chain joins TRBV12-3 or TRBV12-4 to TRBJ1-4; no reliable D call. The CDR3 consists of 12 residues. Trimming pared 8 bases from V and 8 bases from J, leaving 12 bases between. CDR3 nucleotide sequence: TGTGCCAGCGGCTCCCGGCCCGAAAAACTGTTTTTT. As protein: CASGSRPEKLFF.

The chain uses TRBV6-1 and TRBJ2-7; D unresolved. V was shortened by 4 bases and J by 1 base, with 14 bases between the two germline ends. Germline V gene sequence: CDR1 MNHNS, CDR2 SASEGT. The CDR3 totals 15 residues. CDR3 sequence: CASSARPGTSYEQYF. DNA of the CDR3: TGTGCCAGCAGTGCCCGGCCAGGAACATCCTACGAGCAGTACTTC.

This rearrangement joins TRBV6-2 or TRBV6-3 to TRBJ1-3; D is unclear. Germline assignment: CDR1 MNHEY and CDR2 SVGEGT. Trimming took 7 bases from V and 5 from J, leaving 9 bases between them. CDR3 size: 12 residues. The CDR3 protein is CASNRGRNTIYF. CDR3 in DNA: TGTGCCAGCAACCGGGGAAGAAACACCATATATTTT.

This clonotype showed up many times. The CDR3 coding sequence is TGTGCCAGCAGTCCCGCTAGCGGGAGAGGAGTCAAAAACATTCAGTACTTC. This codes for CASSPASGRGVKNIQYF. The gene calls are TRBV12-3 or TRBV12-4 and TRBJ2-4, with 10 bases fitting TRBD2. The CDR3 loop spans 17 amino acids. V was clipped by 5 bases and J by 3 bases; unmatched bases: 10.

This clonotype was detected many times. V is TRBV28 and J is TRBJ1-3; D gene ambiguous. CDR3 length: 14 amino acids. Germline V gene data show CDR1 as MDHEN and CDR2 as SYDVKM. Trimming removed 3 bases at V and 2 bases at J, with 8 bases between. The CDR3 region has the DNA TGTGCCAGCAGTTTTCCCGGAACTGGAAACACCATATATTTT. As protein: CASSFPGTGNTIYF.

The chain joins TRBV6-2 or TRBV6-3 to TRBJ2-7, with a tentative D call TRBD2 (5 bases). CDR1 and CDR2 from the germline V gene are MNHEY and SVGEGT. V lost 2 bases and J lost 7, with 12 bases in between. The CDR3 has 13 residues. Written as DNA, the CDR3 is TGTGCCAGCAGTTACCAGCTAGCTAGGGAGCAGTACTTC. Protein product: CASSYQLAREQYF.

As for this clonotype: An end of the junction differs from the germline gene, which may be a read error. The chain employs TRBV6-2 or TRBV6-3 and TRBJ2-7, with D possibly TRBD1 on 6 matching bases. The CDR3 contains 14 residues. CDR1 is MNHEY and CDR2 is SVGEGT in the germline V gene. In nucleotides, the CDR3 is TGTGCCAGCAGTTACGGGGGCCGGTCCTATGAGCAGTACTTC. Amino acid sequence: CASSYGGRSYEQYF.

This clonotype was detected many times. The gene calls are TRBV5-1 and TRBJ1-2, with no clear D. Germline loops: CDR1 SGHRS, CDR2 YFSETQ. The CDR3 totals 14 residues. V gave up 0 bases and J gave up 8 bases, with 14 bases separating them. The CDR3 coding sequence is TGCGCCAGCAGCTTGGCCTTGCGGAGAGAAGGCTACACCTTC. This codes for CASSLALRREGYTF.

The rearrangement joins TRBV7-2 to TRBJ2-2; no definite D call. V lost 7 bases, J lost 4 bases, and 10 bases lay in between. The CDR3 runs to 13 residues. Germline V gene sequence: CDR1 SGHTA, CDR2 FQGNSA. The CDR3, as DNA: TGTGCCAGCACCCTAACCGTCACCGGGGAGCTGTTTTTT. Translation: CASTLTVTGELFF.

The chain links TRBV27 to TRBJ2-5; 12 bases are a match to TRBD2. With 6 bases clipped from V and 4 bases from J, the junction kept 3 bases outside the gene matches. The CDR3 is 14 amino acids. CDR1 and CDR2 (germline): MNHEY, SMNVEV (reference sequence). The CDR3 spells CASRLAGGAETQYF. The CDR3 nucleotides are TGTGCCAGCAGGCTAGCGGGAGGGGCAGAGACCCAGTACTTC.

This clonotype was seen at least ten times. The genes are TRBV7-3 and TRBJ2-7; 11 nucleotides agree with TRBD2. CDR1 SGHTA and CDR2 FQGTGA come from the germline V gene. This CDR3 is built from 16 residues. V trimming: 1 base; J trimming: 7 bases; junction bases outside the gene matches: 9. CDR3 bases: TGTGCCAGCAGCTTAAATGGAGTTAGCGGGAGGGGGGAGCAGTACTTC. It yields the protein CASSLNGVSGRGEQYF.

This clonotype came up a few times. Possible read error: a much larger clone is one base away. The chain is built from TRBV5-1 and TRBJ2-7; a weak D match, TRBD2 (6 bases). The CDR3 has 14 amino acids. Germline V gene data show CDR1 as SGHRS and CDR2 as YFSETQ. The CDR3 nucleotides read TGCGTCAGCAGCTTGTCGGGGGAGGATAGCGAGCAGTACTTC. Encoded protein: CVSSLSGEDSEQYF. Full variable domain (rest looked up from reference TRBV5-1 and TRBJ2-7): KAGVTQTPRYLIKTRGQQVTLSCSPISGHRSVSWYQQTPGQGLQFLFEYFSETQRNKGNFPGRFSGRQFSNSRSEMNVSTLELGDSALYLCVSSLSGEDSEQYFGPGTRLTVT.

The table lists this clonotype with many counts. The chain couples TRBV2 to TRBJ1-1; D unclear. V lost 5 bases to trimming and J lost 4 bases, with 14 bases between them. Germline assignment: CDR1 SNHLY and CDR2 FYNNEI. The length of the CDR3 is 14 residues. Here the CDR3 DNA reads TGTGCCAGCAGTTTGGGAGGATTGGGCACTGAAGCTTTCTTT. The encoded protein is CASSLGGLGTEAFF.